This entry describes one TCR beta chain. The target antigen is unknown. Terminally differentiated effector memory CD45RA+ cells were excluded by CCR7 positive selection of CD45RO-negative cells. The data were taken from a study of shared clonotypes between healthy human individuals. Study-wide results and limits: When compared with the clonotypes that were shared by all four sorted-subset donors, the non-shared clonotypes turned out to have lower generation probabilities.

The CDR3 has 15 residues. Per germline, CDR1 SGDLS and CDR2 YYNGEE. With 3 bases clipped from V and 7 bases from J, the junction kept 8 bases outside the gene matches. Here immunoSEQ multiplex PCR was the method, and the copy in TCRdb shows in-frame clones only, minus some. This repertoire shows over 800,000 clones, nearly 95% found once; its top ten account for around 24%. The sequenced material came from naive CD8+ T cells sorted from blood. This chain joins TRBV9 and TRBJ2-1; TRBD2 agrees at 9 bases. The TCR originated in a man younger than 45 in good health. The CDR3 region has the DNA TGTGCCAGCAGCGCCAGCGGGGGGCCGGGGAATGAGCAGTTCTTC. The encoded protein is CASSASGGPGNEQFF.